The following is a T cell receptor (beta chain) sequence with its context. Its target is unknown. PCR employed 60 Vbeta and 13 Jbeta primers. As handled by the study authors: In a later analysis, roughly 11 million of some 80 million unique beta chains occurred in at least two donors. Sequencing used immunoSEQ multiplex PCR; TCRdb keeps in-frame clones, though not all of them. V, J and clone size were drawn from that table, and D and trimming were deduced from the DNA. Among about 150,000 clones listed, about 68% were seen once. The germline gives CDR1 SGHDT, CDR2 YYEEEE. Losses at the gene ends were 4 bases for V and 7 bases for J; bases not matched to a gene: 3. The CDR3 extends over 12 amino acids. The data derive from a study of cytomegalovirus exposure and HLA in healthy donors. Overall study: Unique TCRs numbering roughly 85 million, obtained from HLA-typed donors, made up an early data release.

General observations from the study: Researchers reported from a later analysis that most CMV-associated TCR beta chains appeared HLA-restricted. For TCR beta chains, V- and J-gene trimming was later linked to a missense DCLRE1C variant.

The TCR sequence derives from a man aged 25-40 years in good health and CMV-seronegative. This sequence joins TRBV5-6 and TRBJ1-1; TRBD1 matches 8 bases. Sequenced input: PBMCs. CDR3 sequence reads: CASSVTGGEAFF. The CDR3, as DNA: TGTGCCAGCAGCGTCACAGGGGGTGAAGCTTTCTTT.